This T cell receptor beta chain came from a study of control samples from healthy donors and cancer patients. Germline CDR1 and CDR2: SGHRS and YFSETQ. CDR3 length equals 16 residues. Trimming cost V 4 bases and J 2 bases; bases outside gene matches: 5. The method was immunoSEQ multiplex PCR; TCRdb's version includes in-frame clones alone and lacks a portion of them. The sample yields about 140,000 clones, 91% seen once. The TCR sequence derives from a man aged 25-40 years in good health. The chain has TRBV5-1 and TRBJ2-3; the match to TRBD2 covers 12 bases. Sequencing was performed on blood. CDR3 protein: CASSGTSGGNTDTQYF. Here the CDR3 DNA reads TGCGCCAGCAGCGGAACTAGCGGGGGGAACACAGATACGCAGTATTTT.